This record looks at one T cell receptor beta chain sequence and its context. V gave up 3 bases and J gave up 4 bases, with 13 bases separating them. This CDR3 comprises 15 residues. Germline CDR1 and CDR2: MNHNS and SASEGT. The data were taken from a study of cytomegalovirus exposure and HLA in healthy donors. Using immunoSEQ multiplex PCR, the repertoire was profiled, and TCRdb retains in-frame clones only, with some absent. The top ten hold approximately 2.1% of the sample, which has 35,000 to 55,000 clones, more than 85% seen once. The material sequenced was PBMCs. This sequence was found in a woman aged 18-35 years in good health and CMV-seronegative. The genes are TRBV6-1 and TRBJ1-5; no clear D gene. CDR3 residues: CASSDYTTTNQPQHF. CDR3 nucleotide sequence: TGTGCCAGCAGTGATTACACGACTACTAATCAGCCCCAGCATTTT.